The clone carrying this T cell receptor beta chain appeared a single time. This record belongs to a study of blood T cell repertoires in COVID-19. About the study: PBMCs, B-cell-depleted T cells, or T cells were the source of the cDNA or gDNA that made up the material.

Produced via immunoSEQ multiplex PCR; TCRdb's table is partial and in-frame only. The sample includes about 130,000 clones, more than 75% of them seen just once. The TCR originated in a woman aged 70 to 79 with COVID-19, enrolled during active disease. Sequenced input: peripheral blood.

The CDR3 region is CASSLGRHSGYTF. The DNA of the CDR3 is TGTGCCAGCAGTTTAGGCCGACACTCTGGCTACACCTTC. The chain carries TRBV27 and TRBJ1-2; D is undetermined. The CDR3 totals 13 residues. V lost 2 bases, J lost 7 bases, and 11 bases lay in between. Germline CDR1 is MNHEY and CDR2 is SMNVEV (reference sequence).